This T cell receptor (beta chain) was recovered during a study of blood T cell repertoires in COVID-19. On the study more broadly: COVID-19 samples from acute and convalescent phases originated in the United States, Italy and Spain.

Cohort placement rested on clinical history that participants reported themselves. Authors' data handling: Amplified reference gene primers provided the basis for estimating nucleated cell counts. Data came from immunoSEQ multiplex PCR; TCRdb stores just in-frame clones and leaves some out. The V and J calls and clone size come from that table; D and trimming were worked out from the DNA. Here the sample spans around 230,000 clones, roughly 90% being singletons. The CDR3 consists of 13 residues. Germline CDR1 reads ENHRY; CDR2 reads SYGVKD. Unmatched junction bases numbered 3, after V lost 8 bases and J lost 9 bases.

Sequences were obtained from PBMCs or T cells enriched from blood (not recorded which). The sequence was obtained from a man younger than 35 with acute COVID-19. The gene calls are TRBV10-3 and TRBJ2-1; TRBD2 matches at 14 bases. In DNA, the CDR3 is TGTGCCATCGCGACTAGCGGGAGGGGTGAGCAGTTCTTC. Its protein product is CAIATSGRGEQFF.